The 7 T cell receptor beta chains presented below share a single source sample, sequenced in a study of identical twins. TCRdb reprocessed the 5' RACE reads via MiXCR and lists one record per CDR3 protein. The repertoire holds 240,000 or so distinct CDR3 sequences, with roughly 12% as singletons. In addition, the sample was reused for a study of yellow fever vaccine responses in identical twins.

Sequencing used memory (CD45RO+) T cells sorted from blood. The receptors derive from a woman aged 18-29 years in good health.

Comment on this clonotype: An end of the junction differs from the germline gene, which may be a read error. The chain carries TRBV7-7 and TRBJ2-2; 8 positions match TRBD2. The length of the CDR3 is 16 residues. In germline, CDR1 is SSHAT, CDR2 FNYEAQ (reference sequence). The CDR3 region is CASSLNAGGHSGELFF. CDR3 DNA: TGTGCTAGCAGCTTAAATGCGGGGGGCCATTCCGGGGAGCTGTTTTTT.

This clonotype has only a few counts. The genes are TRBV2 and TRBJ2-3; 10 bases fit TRBD2. The V and J ends lost 2 bases and 5 bases, in that order; junction bases with no gene match: 4. Germline-derived CDR1 and CDR2 are SNHLY and FYNNEI. The CDR3 consists of 15 residues. The CDR3 loop is CASSELAGALDTQYF. For the CDR3, the DNA is TGTGCCAGCAGTGAACTAGCGGGGGCTCTAGATACGCAGTATTTT.

In its sample, this clonotype was seen many times. The rearrangement uses TRBV20-1 and TRBJ1-1, with D unclear. Trimming shortened V by 4 bases and J by 0 bases, and 9 bases separated the two germline ends. Looked up from germline, CDR1 is DFQATT and CDR2 is SNEGSKA (reference sequence). This CDR3 comprises 13 residues. This CDR3 is CSANQAVNTEAFF. The CDR3 coding sequence is TGCAGTGCTAACCAGGCGGTGAACACTGAAGCTTTCTTT.

The chain couples TRBV29-1 to TRBJ2-7; 7 positions agree with TRBD1. There are 13 residues in the CDR3. Germline-derived CDR1 and CDR2 are SQVTM and ANQGSEA. V dropped 4 bases and J dropped 3; count of bases not matched to a gene: 6. CDR3: CSVAVGQIYEQYF. The DNA of the CDR3 is TGCAGCGTTGCGGTGGGACAGATCTACGAGCAGTACTTC.

This chain joins TRBV5-1 and TRBJ2-3; TRBD2 aligns across 9 bases. This CDR3 is built from 15 residues. Germline loops: CDR1 SGHRS, CDR2 YFSETQ. The V gene end was trimmed by 8 bases and the J gene end by 4 bases; junction bases not matched to a gene: 11. DNA of the CDR3: TGCGCCAGTCGGGCGGGAGGGCTTATTGCAGATACGCAGTATTTT. Amino acids: CASRAGGLIADTQYF.

On this clonotype: This sequence may be a read error, since a much larger clone differs from it by one base. The chain recombines TRBV9 with TRBJ1-4; the D is unclear. V was cut by 3 bases and J by 4 bases, with 7 bases left in between. The CDR3 totals 13 residues. The germline V gene encodes CDR1 SGDLS and CDR2 YYNGEE. The CDR3 sequence: CASSAEDNEKLFF. CDR3 bases: TGTGCCAGCAGCGCCGAAGATAATGAAAAACTGTTTTTT.

V usage is TRBV4-2 and J usage is TRBJ2-1; TRBD2 matches 10 bases. Germline CDR1 and CDR2: LGHNA and YNFKEQ. The CDR3 extends over 18 amino acids. After removal of 0 bases from V and 12 bases from J, the junction contained 17 bases not matched to a gene. CDR3 sequence: CASSQDEGASGSFYRQFF. In DNA form, the CDR3 reads TGTGCCAGCAGCCAAGATGAAGGGGCTAGCGGGAGTTTTTATCGGCAGTTCTTC.